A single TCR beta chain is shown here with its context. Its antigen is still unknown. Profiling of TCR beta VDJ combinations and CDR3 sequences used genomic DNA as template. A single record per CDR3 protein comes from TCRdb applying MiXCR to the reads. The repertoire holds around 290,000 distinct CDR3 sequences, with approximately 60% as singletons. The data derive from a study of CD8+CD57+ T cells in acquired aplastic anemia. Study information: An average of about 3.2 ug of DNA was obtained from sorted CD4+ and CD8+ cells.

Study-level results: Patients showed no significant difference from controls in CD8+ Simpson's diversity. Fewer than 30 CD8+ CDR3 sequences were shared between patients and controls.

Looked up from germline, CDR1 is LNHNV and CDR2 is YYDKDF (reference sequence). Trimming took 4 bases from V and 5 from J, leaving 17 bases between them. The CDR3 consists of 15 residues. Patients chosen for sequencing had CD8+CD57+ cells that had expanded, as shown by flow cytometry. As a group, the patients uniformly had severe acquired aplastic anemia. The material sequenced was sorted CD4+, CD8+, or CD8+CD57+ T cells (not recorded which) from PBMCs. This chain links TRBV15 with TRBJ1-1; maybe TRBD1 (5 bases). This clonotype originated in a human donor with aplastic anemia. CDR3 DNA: TGTGCCACCAGCACAGAGTGGGCAGGGCGAACTGAAGCTTTCTTT. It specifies CATSTEWAGRTEAFF.